The 25 T cell receptor beta chains listed next were all sequenced from one sample in a study of molecular identifiers for immune sequencing clone quantification. From the PCR reads, TCRdb called clonotypes with MiXCR, one entry per CDR3 protein. The profile shows tens of thousands of distinct CDR3 sequences, around a quarter of them singletons. The sequencing input was naive CD8+ T cells from blood, with Jurkat cell RNA spiked in. Subset in this sample: FACS-sorted CD8+CD4-CCR7+CD45RA+ naive T cells. These receptor sequences come from a human donor in good health. Some libraries in this study had Jurkat cell RNA spiked in.

The sample holds a few counts of this clonotype. The chain recombines TRBV19 with TRBJ2-1; D uncertain. CDR3 length: 15 residues. Germline values: CDR1 LNHDA, CDR2 SQIVND (reference sequence). The V end lost 2 bases, the J end lost 0 bases, and 8 bases lay between the germline ends. DNA for the CDR3: TGTGCCAGTAGTATACACGATGACTCCTACAATGAGCAGTTCTTC. Translated, it gives CASSIHDDSYNEQFF.

This sequence joins TRBV6-5 and TRBJ2-1; D might be TRBD1 or TRBD2, each matching 5 bases. The V end was cut by 7 bases, the J end by 7 bases, with 20 bases between. The CDR3 length is 15 residues. Germline loops: CDR1 MNHEY, CDR2 SVGAGI. The CDR3 DNA reads TGTGCCAGCACCGAAGTATTGGGGACCCGGAATGAGCAGTTCTTC. It translates to CASTEVLGTRNEQFF.

This clonotype was seen more than once but under ten times. The V gene is TRBV30, the J gene TRBJ1-1; 9 bases align to TRBD1. Losses at the gene ends were 2 bases for V and 6 bases for J; bases not matched to a gene: 7. The CDR3 runs to 14 residues. Germline V lookup: CDR1 GTSNPN, CDR2 SVGIG (reference sequence). CDR3 sequence reads: CAWSSGQGISEAFF. CDR3 in DNA: TGTGCCTGGAGTTCTGGACAGGGGATTTCTGAAGCTTTCTTT.

This clonotype was observed many times. The chain uses TRBV20-1 and TRBJ2-3, with D perhaps TRBD2 (6 bases). V was trimmed by 1 base and J by 1 base, leaving 18 bases between them. Germline CDR1 and CDR2: DFQATT and SNEGSKA (reference sequence). The CDR3 has 17 residues. CDR3 region: CSARGGVRTDGTDTQYF. The CDR3 DNA follows: TGCAGTGCTAGAGGGGGGGTACGGACCGACGGCACAGATACGCAGTATTTT.

This clonotype was recorded at least ten times. V gene TRBV7-9 combines with J gene TRBJ2-2, with D maybe TRBD2 (6 bases). Trimming took off 1 base at V and 1 base at J, with 13 bases between the two ends. The CDR3 is 17 amino acids. The germline V gene has CDR1 SEHNR and CDR2 FQNEAQ (reference sequence). This CDR3 reads CASSLGGPGRNTGELFF. CDR3 bases: TGTGCCAGCAGCTTAGGGGGCCCCGGGAGGAACACCGGGGAGCTGTTTTTT. The full variable domain, completed using reference TRBV7-9 and TRBJ2-2, is DTGVSQNPRHKITKRGQNVTFRCDPISEHNRLYWYRQTLGQGPEFLTYFQNEAQLEKSRLLSDRFSAERPKGSFSTLEIQRTEQGDSAMYLCASSLGGPGRNTGELFFGEGSRLTVL.

Remarks on this clonotype: The CDR3 does not end in the conserved phenylalanine or tryptophan, so this is likely a read error. This chain uses TRBV5-1 with TRBJ1-1, with D perhaps matching TRBD1 (5 bases). Trimming pared 0 bases from V and 8 bases from J, leaving 8 bases between. The germline gives CDR1 SGHRS, CDR2 YFSETQ. This CDR3 is 12 amino acids long. This CDR3 reads CASSLAREEAFL. The CDR3 DNA sequence: TGCGCCAGCAGCTTGGCCAGGGAAGAAGCTTTCCTT.

This clonotype was counted at least ten times. The chain uses TRBV6-1 and TRBJ1-1; weak D call: TRBD1 (5 bases). Trimming left V 2 bases short and J 2 bases short, with 9 bases between. Germline V gene lookup returns CDR1 MNHNS and CDR2 SASEGT. This CDR3 contains 14 residues. The CDR3 nucleotides read TGTGCCAGCAGTGAACGGGGGATAAACACTGAAGCTTTCTTT. This translates into CASSERGINTEAFF.

There are a few counts of this clonotype. The gene calls are TRBV11-2 and TRBJ2-7; TRBD2 matches 13 bases. The V gene end was trimmed by 5 bases and the J gene end by 5 bases; junction bases not matched to a gene: 9. The V gene's germline CDR1 is SGHAT and CDR2 FQNNGV. The CDR3 consists of 16 residues. The CDR3 DNA sequence: TGTGCCAGCAGCCCCAGGGGGGGACTAGCGGGGCACGAGCAGTACTTC. It codes for CASSPRGGLAGHEQYF.

In its sample, this clonotype was seen many times. V gene TRBV29-1 combines with J gene TRBJ1-2; the D is unclear. The CDR3 has 15 amino acids. The V end lost 1 base, the J end lost 4 bases, and 16 bases lay between the germline ends. The germline CDR1 and CDR2 sequences are SQVTM and ANQGSEA. The CDR3 loop is CSVEAGGSGTYGYTF. In nucleotides, the CDR3 is TGCAGCGTTGAAGCGGGTGGCAGTGGTACCTATGGCTACACCTTC.

The chain carries TRBV12-3 or TRBV12-4 and TRBJ2-1; 15 nucleotides line up with TRBD2. The CDR3 spans 16 residues. J lost 4 bases, V lost 3 bases, and 1 base had no gene match. The CDR3 protein is CASSLGLAGGYNEQFF. The CDR3 DNA sequence: TGTGCCAGCAGTTTGGGACTAGCGGGAGGTTACAATGAGCAGTTCTTC.

On this clonotype itself: Just one base apart from a much larger clone, this may be a read error. The J gene is TRBJ1-1, the V gene TRBV29-1; tentatively, D is TRBD1 (6 bases). Trimming took off 7 bases at V and 10 bases at J, with 19 bases between the two ends. CDR1 and CDR2 (germline): SQVTM, ANQGSEA. The CDR3 contains 12 residues. The CDR3 nucleotides are TGCAGCGCAGGAAGGGGGGAGGCTGGAGCTTTCTTT. This encodes CSAGRGEAGAFF.

There are a few counts of this clonotype. The chain carries TRBV4-1 and TRBJ2-1; D possibly corresponds to TRBD2 (5 bases). The germline CDR1 and CDR2 sequences are MGHRA and YSYEKL. Trimming pared 4 bases from V and 8 bases from J, leaving 12 bases between. The CDR3 sequence is 13 residues long. The CDR3 nucleotides are TGCGCCAGCAGCCCCGCGTTCGGGGATGAGCAGTTCTTC. Translating gives CASSPAFGDEQFF.

On this clonotype itself: A read error may be the cause here, since a much bigger clone is one base away. The V call is TRBV12-3 or TRBV12-4, the J call TRBJ1-5, with TRBD1 matching over 7 bases. The CDR3 is 14 amino acids. J lost 6 bases, V lost 3 bases, and 5 bases had no gene match. The CDR3 DNA sequence: TGTGCCAGCAGTTTTTTACAGGGGACTCAGCCCCAGCATTTT. The encoded protein is CASSFLQGTQPQHF.

This clonotype was detected many times. The J gene is TRBJ2-3, the V gene TRBV3-1; unclear D gene. Trimming removed 1 base from V and 2 bases from J, with 10 bases in between. Germline V gene sequence: CDR1 LGHDT, CDR2 YNNKEL (reference sequence). This CDR3 comprises 15 residues. The CDR3 loop is CASSQGVDLTDTQYF. CDR3 bases: TGTGCCAGCAGCCAAGGTGTGGACCTCACAGATACGCAGTATTTT.

The chain carries TRBV7-2 and TRBJ2-7; D ambiguous. CDR1 and CDR2 from the germline V gene are SGHTA and FQGNSA. The CDR3 runs 12 residues. Trimming stripped 4 bases from V and 7 bases from J, with 11 bases between. The DNA of the CDR3 is TGTGCCAGCAGCTCCCTATCTCGAGAGCAGTACTTC. As protein: CASSSLSREQYF.

This clonotype appeared a few times. CDR3 region: CASSTDRKVGELFF. The CDR3 coding sequence is TGTGCCAGCAGCACCGACAGGAAAGTCGGGGAGCTGTTTTTT. The chain recombines TRBV5-4 with TRBJ2-2; D is possibly TRBD1 (6 bases). The CDR3 is 14 amino acids. Trimming cost V 4 bases and J 7 bases, with 14 bases left between them. The germline V gene encodes CDR1 SGHNT and CDR2 YYREEE (reference sequence).

This clonotype was counted once. A much larger clone differs by one base, so this may be a read error. The chain recombines TRBV7-9 with TRBJ2-3; 10 nucleotides match TRBD1. The V segment lost 5 bases and the J segment 4 bases; nucleotides outside the gene matches: 9. The CDR3 runs to 16 residues. From germline, CDR1 is SEHNR and CDR2 FQNEAQ (reference sequence). Written as DNA, the CDR3 is TGTGCCAGCAGCGGCAGGACAGGGGGTAGCGCAGATACGCAGTATTTT. It codes for CASSGRTGGSADTQYF.

J is TRBJ2-3 and V is TRBV12-3 or TRBV12-4; D is ambiguous. Between the trimmed V and J ends, which lost 2 bases and 2 bases, there was a span of 5 bases. The CDR3 is 13 residues long. CDR3 in DNA: TGTGCCAGCAGTTTATGGGACACAGATACGCAGTATTTT. The encoded protein is CASSLWDTDTQYF.

V is TRBV7-9 and J is TRBJ1-6; D is ambiguous. V lost 3 bases and J lost 2, with 8 bases in between. CDR3 size: 15 residues. Germline CDR1 SEHNR, CDR2 FQNEAQ (reference sequence). The CDR3 here is CASSLTDAYNSPLHF. In DNA, the CDR3 is TGTGCCAGCAGCTTGACGGATGCCTATAATTCACCCCTCCACTTT.

This clonotype was counted many times. This chain uses TRBV27 with TRBJ2-7, with D perhaps TRBD2 (5 bases). Germline loops: CDR1 MNHEY, CDR2 SMNVEV (reference sequence). Trimming left V 5 bases short and J 3 bases short, with 11 bases between. The CDR3 sequence is 13 residues long. DNA for the CDR3: TGTGCCAGCAGTGGGAGTGTAGGCTACGAGCAGTACTTC. As protein: CASSGSVGYEQYF.

About this clonotype itself: Because it lacks the conserved phenylalanine or tryptophan at the end, this CDR3 is likely a read error. The chain is built from TRBV19 and TRBJ1-1, with a possible D match to TRBD1 (6 bases). The V end was cut by 7 bases, the J end by 0 bases, with 9 bases between. This CDR3 spans 13 amino acids. CDR1 is LNHDA, CDR2 SQIVND, per germline (reference sequence). The CDR3 DNA is TGTGCCAGTAAAGGGGGGATGAACACTGAAGCTTTCCTT. It codes for CASKGGMNTEAFL.

In this sample, this clonotype turned up a few times. One junction end disagrees with the germline gene, perhaps due to a read error. This sequence joins TRBV4-2 and TRBJ2-3; TRBD2 might be the D (6 bases). The CDR3 is 15 residues long. Germline values: CDR1 LGHNA, CDR2 YNFKEQ. The CDR3 reads CTSSQLTSRTDTQYF. CDR3 bases: TGTACCAGCAGCCAATTGACTAGTCGCACAGATACGCAGTATTTT.

Of note for this clonotype: Sequence at one end of the junction differs from germline and may be a read error. The CDR3 nucleotides are TGTGCCAGCAGTTATGGGGCCAGCAATCGGCCCCAGCATTTT. Protein product: CASSYGASNRPQHF. The chain uses TRBV6-2 or TRBV6-3 and TRBJ1-5; weak D call: TRBD1 (5 bases). Germline V gives CDR1 MNHEY, CDR2 SVGEGT. The CDR3 has 14 amino acids.

The genes are TRBV6-2 or TRBV6-3 and TRBJ2-2; possibly TRBD1 or TRBD2 for D (5 bases each). This CDR3 is built from 15 residues. CDR1 and CDR2 (germline): MNHEY, SVGEGT. Between the trimmed V and J ends, which lost 6 bases and 2 bases, there was a span of 13 bases. The CDR3 loop reads CASRRVGPNTGELFF. CDR3 in DNA: TGTGCCAGCAGAAGAGTGGGACCTAACACCGGGGAGCTGTTTTTT.

This clonotype was detected a few times. This chain links TRBV19 with TRBJ1-1, with D perhaps TRBD1 (5 bases). This CDR3 contains 13 residues. V was trimmed by 3 bases and J by 2 bases, leaving 7 bases between them. The V gene's germline CDR1 is LNHDA and CDR2 SQIVND (reference sequence). This CDR3 is CASSITGNTEAFF. The CDR3, as DNA: TGTGCCAGTAGTATTACAGGAAACACTGAAGCTTTCTTT.